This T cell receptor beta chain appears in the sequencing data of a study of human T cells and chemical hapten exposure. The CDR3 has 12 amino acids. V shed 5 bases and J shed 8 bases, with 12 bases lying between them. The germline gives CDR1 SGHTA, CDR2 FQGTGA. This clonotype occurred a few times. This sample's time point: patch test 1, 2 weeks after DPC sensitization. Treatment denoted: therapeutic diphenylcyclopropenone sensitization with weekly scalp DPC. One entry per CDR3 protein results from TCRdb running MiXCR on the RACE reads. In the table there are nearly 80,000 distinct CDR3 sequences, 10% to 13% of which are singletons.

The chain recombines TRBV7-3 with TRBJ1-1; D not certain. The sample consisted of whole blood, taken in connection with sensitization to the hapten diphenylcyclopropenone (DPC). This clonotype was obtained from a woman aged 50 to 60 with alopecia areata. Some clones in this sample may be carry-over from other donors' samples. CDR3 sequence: CASSLGESEAFF. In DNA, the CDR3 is TGTGCCAGCAGCCTAGGCGAATCAGAAGCTTTCTTT.